This paragraph covers one T cell receptor (beta chain) sequence. The antigen remains unidentified. This specimen comes from a study of cytomegalovirus exposure and HLA in healthy donors. General study points: Segments of the TCR beta V type were, in most cases, productive about 90% or about 30% of the time in an earlier analysis. CMV serostatus alone was available as immune exposure information.

The CDR3 extends over 17 amino acids. V lost 2 bases and J 0 bases, leaving 14 bases between the germline ends. Germline CDR1 reads MDHEN; CDR2 reads SYDVKM. Primers included in the PCR were 60 Vbeta and 13 Jbeta primers. Only in-frame clones appear in the TCRdb table, and some are missing; sequencing was by immunoSEQ multiplex PCR. The table has more than 95,000 clones, roughly 10% seen once; the top ten hold just over 4.5%. This chain links TRBV28 with TRBJ2-1; D is perhaps TRBD2 (5 bases). Sequencing input: PBMCs. The receptor was derived from a woman younger than 35 in good health and CMV-seropositive. The CDR3 nucleotides are TGTGCCAGCAGTTTAATCTCCGGACTGGGCTCCTACAATGAGCAGTTCTTC. It codes for CASSLISGLGSYNEQFF.